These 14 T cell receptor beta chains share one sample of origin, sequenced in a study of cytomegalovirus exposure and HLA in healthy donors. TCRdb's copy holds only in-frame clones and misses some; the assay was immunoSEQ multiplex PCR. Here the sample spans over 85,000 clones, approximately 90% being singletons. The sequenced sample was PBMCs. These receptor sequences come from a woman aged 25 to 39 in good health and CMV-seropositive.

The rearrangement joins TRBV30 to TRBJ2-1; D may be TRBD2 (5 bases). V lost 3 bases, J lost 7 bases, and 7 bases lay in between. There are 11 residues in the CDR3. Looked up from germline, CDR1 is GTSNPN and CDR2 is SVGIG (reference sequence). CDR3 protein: CAWSRRNEQFF. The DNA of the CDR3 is TGTGCCTGGAGCCGGAGGAATGAGCAGTTCTTC.

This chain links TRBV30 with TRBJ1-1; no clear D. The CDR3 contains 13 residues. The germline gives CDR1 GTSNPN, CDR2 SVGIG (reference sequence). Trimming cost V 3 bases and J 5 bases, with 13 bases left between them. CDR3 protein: CAWSPGVGTEAFF. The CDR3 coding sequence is TGTGCCTGGAGCCCCGGGGTAGGGACTGAAGCTTTCTTT. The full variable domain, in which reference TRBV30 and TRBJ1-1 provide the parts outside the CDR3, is SQTIHQWPATLVQPVGSPLSLECTVEGTSNPNLYWYRQAAGRGLQLLFYSVGIGQISSEVPQNLSASRPQDRQFILSSKKLLLSDSGFYLCAWSPGVGTEAFFGQGTRLTVV.

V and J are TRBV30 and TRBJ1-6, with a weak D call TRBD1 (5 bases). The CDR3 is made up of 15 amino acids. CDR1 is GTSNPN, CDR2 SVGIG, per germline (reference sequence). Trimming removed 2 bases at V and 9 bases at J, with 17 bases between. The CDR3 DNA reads TGTGCCTGGAGTCTCCCGGCAGGGTCTACTTCACCCCTCCACTTT. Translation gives CAWSLPAGSTSPLHF.

The CDR3 DNA follows: TGCGCCAGCAGCCAGGTGAAACAGGGGAACACCGGGGAGCTGTTTTTT. It specifies CASSQVKQGNTGELFF. The chain has TRBV4-3 and TRBJ2-2; weak D call: TRBD1 (6 bases). The length of the CDR3 is 16 residues. Between the trimmed V and J ends, which lost 3 bases and 1 base, there was a span of 12 bases. Germline loops: CDR1 LGHNA, CDR2 YSLEER.

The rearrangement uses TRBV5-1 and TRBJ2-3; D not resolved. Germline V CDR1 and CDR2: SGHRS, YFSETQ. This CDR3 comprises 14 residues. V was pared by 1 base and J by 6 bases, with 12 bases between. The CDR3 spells CASSLQGLGDTQYF. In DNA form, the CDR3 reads TGCGCCAGCAGCTTGCAAGGATTGGGCGATACGCAGTATTTT. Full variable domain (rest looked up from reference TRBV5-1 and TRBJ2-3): KAGVTQTPRYLIKTRGQQVTLSCSPISGHRSVSWYQQTPGQGLQFLFEYFSETQRNKGNFPGRFSGRQFSNSRSEMNVSTLELGDSALYLCASSLQGLGDTQYFGPGTRLTVL.

The CDR3, as DNA: TGTGCCAGCAGCTTGAGGGACAGGGGGCCTAACTATGGCTACACCTTC. It encodes CASSLRDRGPNYGYTF. The V and J genes are TRBV5-6 and TRBJ1-2; 12 bases agree with TRBD1. Germline CDR1 and CDR2: SGHDT and YYEEEE. This CDR3 comprises 16 residues. Trimming cost V 1 base and J 0 bases; bases outside gene matches: 1.

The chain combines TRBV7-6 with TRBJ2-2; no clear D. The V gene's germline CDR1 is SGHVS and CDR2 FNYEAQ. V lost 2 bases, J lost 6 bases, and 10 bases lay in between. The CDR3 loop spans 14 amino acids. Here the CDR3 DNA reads TGTGCCAGCAGCTTACGTCTGAGCGCCGGGGAGCTGTTTTTT. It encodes CASSLRLSAGELFF.

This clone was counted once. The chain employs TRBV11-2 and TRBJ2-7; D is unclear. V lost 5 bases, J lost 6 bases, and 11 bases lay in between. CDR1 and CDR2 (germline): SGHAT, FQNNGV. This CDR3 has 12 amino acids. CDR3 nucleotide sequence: TGTGCCAGCAGCCCAGGTCCGTTCGAGCAGTACTTC. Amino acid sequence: CASSPGPFEQYF.

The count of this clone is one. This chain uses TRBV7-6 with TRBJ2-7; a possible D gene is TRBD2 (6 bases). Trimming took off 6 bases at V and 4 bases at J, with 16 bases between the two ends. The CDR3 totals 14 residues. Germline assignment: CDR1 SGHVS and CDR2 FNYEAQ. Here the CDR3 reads CASSIGGGIYEQYF. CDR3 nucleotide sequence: TGTGCCAGCAGTATAGGTGGAGGGATTTACGAGCAGTACTTC.

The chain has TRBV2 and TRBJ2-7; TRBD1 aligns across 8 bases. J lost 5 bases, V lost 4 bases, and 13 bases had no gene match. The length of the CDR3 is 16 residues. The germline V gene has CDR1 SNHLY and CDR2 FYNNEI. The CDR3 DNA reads TGTGCCAGCAGTGGCCAGGGGGCTAGTTTTTTCGACGAGCAGTACTTC. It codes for CASSGQGASFFDEQYF.

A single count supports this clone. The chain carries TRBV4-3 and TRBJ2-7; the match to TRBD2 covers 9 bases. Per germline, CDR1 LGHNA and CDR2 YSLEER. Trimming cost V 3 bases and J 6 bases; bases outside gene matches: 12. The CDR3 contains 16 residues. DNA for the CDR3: TGCGCCAGCAGCCAGTACGGTAGGACTAGCGCTTCCGAGCAGTACTTC. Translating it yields CASSQYGRTSASEQYF.

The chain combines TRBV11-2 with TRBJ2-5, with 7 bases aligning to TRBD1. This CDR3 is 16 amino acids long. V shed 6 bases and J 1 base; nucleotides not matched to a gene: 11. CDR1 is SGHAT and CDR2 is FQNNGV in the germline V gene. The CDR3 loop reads CASRLTGALFQETQYF. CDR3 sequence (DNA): TGTGCCAGCAGACTTACAGGGGCGCTATTCCAAGAGACCCAGTACTTC.

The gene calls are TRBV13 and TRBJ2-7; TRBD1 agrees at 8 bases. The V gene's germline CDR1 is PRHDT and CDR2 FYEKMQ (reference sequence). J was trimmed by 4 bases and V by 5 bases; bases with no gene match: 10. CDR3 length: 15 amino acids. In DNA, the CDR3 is TGTGCCAGCAGCCCTCCAGGGGGCCGACCTTACGAGCAGTACTTC. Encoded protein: CASSPPGGRPYEQYF.

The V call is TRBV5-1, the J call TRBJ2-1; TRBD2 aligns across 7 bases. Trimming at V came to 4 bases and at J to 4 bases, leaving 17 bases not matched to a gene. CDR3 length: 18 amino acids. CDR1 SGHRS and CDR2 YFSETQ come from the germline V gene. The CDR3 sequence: CASSPLGGSTRRYNEQFF. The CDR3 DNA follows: TGCGCCAGCAGCCCCTTGGGCGGGAGCACACGTAGATACAATGAGCAGTTCTTC.